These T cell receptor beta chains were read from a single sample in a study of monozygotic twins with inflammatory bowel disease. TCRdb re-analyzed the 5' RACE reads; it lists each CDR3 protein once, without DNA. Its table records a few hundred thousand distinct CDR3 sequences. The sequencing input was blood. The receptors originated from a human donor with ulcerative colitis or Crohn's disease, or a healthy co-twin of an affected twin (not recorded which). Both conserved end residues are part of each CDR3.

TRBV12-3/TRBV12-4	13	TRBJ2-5	CASSYTLQETQYF
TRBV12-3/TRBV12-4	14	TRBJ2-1	CASNPGTGNNEQFF
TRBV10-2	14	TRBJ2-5	CATFSDGNQETQYF
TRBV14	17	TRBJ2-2	CASSARVDRKNTGELFF
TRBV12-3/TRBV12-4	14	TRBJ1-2	CASSLSARNYGYTF
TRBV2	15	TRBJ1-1	CASSTRGQRNTEAFF
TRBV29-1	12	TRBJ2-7	CSVASSSYEQYF
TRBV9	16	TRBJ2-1	CASSVAIRGRVNEQFF
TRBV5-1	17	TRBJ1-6	CASSLFGLREVVSPLHF
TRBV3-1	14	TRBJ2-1	CASSRRDRGWEQFF
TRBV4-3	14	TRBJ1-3	CASSQAGSGNTIYF
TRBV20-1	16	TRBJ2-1	CSARAVASGRENEQFF
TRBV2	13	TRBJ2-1	CASSGGPLNEQFF
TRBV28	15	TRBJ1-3	CASSHGRNFGNTIYF
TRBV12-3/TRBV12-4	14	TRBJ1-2	CASSFASLNYGYTF
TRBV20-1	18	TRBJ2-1	CSAKELPLRDSSYNEQFF
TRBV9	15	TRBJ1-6	CASSVDGTGNSPLHF
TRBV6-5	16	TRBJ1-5	CASSSGPDRVGQPQHF
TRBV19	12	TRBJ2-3	CASNDRTYTQYF
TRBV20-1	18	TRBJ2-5	CSAAVYRTSGGGQETQYF
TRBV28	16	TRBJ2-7	CASSARFVASAYEQYF
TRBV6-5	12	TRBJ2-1	CASSLPGDEQFF
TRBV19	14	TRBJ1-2	CASSTPGRDYGYTF
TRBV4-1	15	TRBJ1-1	CASSHIGGQNTEAFF
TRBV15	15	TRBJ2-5	CATSSRLAGRETQYF
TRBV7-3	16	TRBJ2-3	CASSSAPGTAVDTQYF
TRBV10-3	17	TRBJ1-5	CAISPHPGTGGDQPQHF
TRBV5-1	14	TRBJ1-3	CASSFSTSRNTIYF
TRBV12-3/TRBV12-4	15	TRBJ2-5	CASSRRQGAGETQYF
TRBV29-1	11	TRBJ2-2	CSVLLTGELFF
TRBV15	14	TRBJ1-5	CATSRGRTPGPQHF
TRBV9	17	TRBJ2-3	CASSATPTSGRTDTQYF
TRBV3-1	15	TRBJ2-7	CASSSRGTGLYEQYF
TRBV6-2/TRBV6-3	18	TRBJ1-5	CASSQDPDAAYGLQPQHF
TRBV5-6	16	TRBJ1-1	CASSLESRVFNTEAFF
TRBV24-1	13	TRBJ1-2	CATSHSANYGYTF
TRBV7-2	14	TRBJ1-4	CASSPGGTGEKLFF
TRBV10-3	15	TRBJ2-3	CAISGTSGSTDTQYF
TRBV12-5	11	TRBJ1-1	CASGLGTEAFF
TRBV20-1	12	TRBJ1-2	CSATGGTYGYTF
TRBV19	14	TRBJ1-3	CASSIVHSGNTIYF
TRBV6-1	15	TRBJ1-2	CASSTDREAFYGYTF
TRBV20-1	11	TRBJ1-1	CSGVQGIEAFF
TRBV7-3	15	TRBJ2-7	CASSLMAGDHYEQYF
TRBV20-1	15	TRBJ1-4	CSARDRRSDNEKLFF
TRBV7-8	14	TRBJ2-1	CASSHYRLGGEQFF
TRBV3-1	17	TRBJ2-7	CASSQGTGTGVDYEQYF
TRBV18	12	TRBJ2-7	CASSPVESEQYF
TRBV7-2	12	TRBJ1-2	CASSLRSYGYTF
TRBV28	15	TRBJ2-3	CASSFLAGERDTQYF
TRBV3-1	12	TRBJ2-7	CASSLSMQRQYF
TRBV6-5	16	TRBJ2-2	CASSHRLAGSTGELFF
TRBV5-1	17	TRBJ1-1	CASSLRGTGGWGTEAFF
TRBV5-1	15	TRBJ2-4	CASSSKQGQGNIQYF